This TCR beta chain was sequenced during a study of breast tumors, draining lymph nodes, adjacent tissues. Ten or more counts support this clonotype. Samples came from axillary lymph nodes draining the breast cancer. One entry per CDR3 protein results from TCRdb running MiXCR on the multiplex PCR reads. The table includes about 140,000 distinct CDR3 sequences, roughly 33% detected once. Germline CDR1 MGHDK, CDR2 SYGVNS. The CDR3 is 14 residues long. The J segment lost 8 bases and the V segment lost 7 bases, leaving 11 bases of the junction unmatched. The TCR was taken from a female donor with breast cancer. Some clones in this sample may be carry-over from other donors' samples. What was sequenced was axillary lymph node tissue. This sequence joins TRBV25-1 and TRBJ2-1, with 7 bases that match TRBD1. The CDR3 region is CASTSYRGEDEQFF. DNA of the CDR3: TGTGCCAGCACCTCTTACAGGGGAGAGGATGAGCAGTTCTTC.